These 25 T cell receptor beta chains were sequenced from one sample in a study of blood T cell repertoires in COVID-19. Produced via immunoSEQ multiplex PCR; TCRdb's table is partial and in-frame only. Among around 300,000 clones listed, roughly 86% were seen once. The sequenced sample consisted of PBMCs or T cells enriched from blood (not recorded which). Every receptor here comes from a woman in her 30s who had recovered from COVID-19.

J is TRBJ2-1 and V is TRBV18; possible D gene TRBD1, 5 bases. The CDR3 length is 12 residues. The germline CDR1 and CDR2 sequences are KGHSH and LQKENI. The germline V and J ends were trimmed by 2 bases and 10 bases, with 9 bases remaining between them. The CDR3 loop reads CASSPMGREQFF. CDR3 sequence (DNA): TGTGCCAGCTCACCAATGGGGCGGGAGCAGTTCTTC. Supplemented by reference TRBV18 and TRBJ2-1, the full variable domain reads NAGVMQNPRHLVRRRGQEARLRCSPMKGHSHVYWYRQLPEEGLKFMVYLQKENIIDESGMPKERFSAEFPKEGPSILRIQQVVRGDSAAYFCASSPMGREQFFGPGTRLTVL.

The chain couples TRBV29-1 to TRBJ2-2, with TRBD1 matching 7 bases. The CDR3 runs 14 residues. The V gene's germline CDR1 is SQVTM and CDR2 ANQGSEA. V shed 4 bases and J 3 bases; nucleotides not matched to a gene: 5. The CDR3 nucleotides read TGCAGCGTTGGCCGGGACAGAGACACCGGGGAGCTGTTTTTT. Amino acid sequence: CSVGRDRDTGELFF.

With respect to this clone: The sample contains more than one DNA sequence encoding this CDR3. The rearrangement joins TRBV5-4 to TRBJ1-1; no reliable D call. This CDR3 region has 13 residues. In germline, CDR1 is SGHNT, CDR2 YYREEE (reference sequence). V dropped 0 bases and J dropped 2 bases, with 5 bases sitting between them. This CDR3 reads CASSLAGNTEAFF. The DNA for the CDR3 is TGTGCCAGCAGCTTGGCGGGAAACACTGAAGCTTTCTTT.

The CDR3 region is CASSQDEAGQGNSPLHF. Written as DNA, the CDR3 is TGCGCCAGCAGCCAAGATGAGGCTGGACAGGGGAATTCACCCCTCCACTTT. V usage is TRBV4-3 and J usage is TRBJ1-6; 9 bases are a match to TRBD1. The CDR3 sequence is 17 residues long. Losses at the gene ends were 0 bases for V and 7 bases for J; bases not matched to a gene: 7. The V gene's germline CDR1 is LGHNA and CDR2 YSLEER.

This clone was seen a handful of times. The chain combines TRBV18 with TRBJ1-6, with 7 positions matching TRBD1. V shed 6 bases and J 7 bases; nucleotides not matched to a gene: 6. CDR1 is KGHSH and CDR2 is LQKENI in the germline V gene. The CDR3 covers 14 residues. CDR3 in DNA: TGTGCCAGCTCTCCTCCGGGACAGAATTCACCCCTCCACTTT. Amino acid sequence: CASSPPGQNSPLHF.

The genes are TRBV3-1 (or the pseudogene TRBV3-2) and TRBJ2-7, with TRBD2 as a possible D gene (5 bases). V was shortened by 1 base and J by 5 bases, with 9 bases between the two germline ends. Looked up from germline, CDR1 is LGHDT and CDR2 is YNNKEL (reference sequence). The CDR3 length is 13 residues. The CDR3 loop is CASSQVGKNEQYF. CDR3 sequence (DNA): TGTGCCAGCAGCCAAGTCGGGAAAAACGAGCAGTACTTC.

The chain joins TRBV24-1 to TRBJ1-1; D perhaps matches TRBD1 (5 bases). CDR3 length: 15 amino acids. Trimming took off 3 bases at V and 3 bases at J, with 13 bases between the two ends. The germline CDR1 and CDR2 sequences are KGHDR and SFDVKD. The CDR3 DNA reads TGTGCCACCAGTGATCCACGGCGGGGGGACACTGAAGCTTTCTTT. It specifies CATSDPRRGDTEAFF.

The chain links TRBV2 to TRBJ1-2; D remains unclear. Trimming took 7 bases from V and 1 from J, leaving 13 bases between them. Germline V gene data show CDR1 as SNHLY and CDR2 as FYNNEI. The CDR3 loop spans 14 amino acids. CDR3 DNA sequence: TGTGCCAGCATTAGGACTAGGGTTAACTATGGCTACACCTTC. This encodes CASIRTRVNYGYTF.

Concerning this clone: Its ends do not fully match the called genes, so a read error is possible. The chain links TRBV11-2 to TRBJ2-3; a weak D match, TRBD2 (5 bases). Germline CDR1 reads SGHAT; CDR2 reads FQNNGV. The CDR3 extends over 14 amino acids. The CDR3, as DNA: TGTGCCAGCAGCTTGAGAGGACTTTTAGATACGGAGTATTTT. It translates to CASSLRGLLDTEYF.

This chain uses TRBV12-3 or TRBV12-4 with TRBJ1-2; D not resolved. Trimming shortened V by 4 bases and J by 5 bases, and 11 bases separated the two germline ends. The CDR3 runs 13 residues. CDR3 nucleotide sequence: TGTGCCAGCAGTTCCTCCGGGGTTTATGGCTACACCTTC. This encodes CASSSSGVYGYTF.

The CDR3 loop is CSVWGRDTEAFF. The CDR3 region has the DNA TGCAGCGTTTGGGGGCGGGACACTGAAGCTTTCTTT. This chain joins TRBV29-1 and TRBJ1-1; maybe TRBD1 (6 bases). The germline CDR1 and CDR2 sequences are SQVTM and ANQGSEA. The CDR3 totals 12 residues. V was pared by 5 bases and J by 3 bases, with 10 bases between. The whole variable domain, filled in from reference TRBV29-1 and TRBJ1-1, reads SAVISQKPSRDICQRGTSLTIQCQVDSQVTMMFWYRQQPGQSLTLIATANQGSEATYESGFVIDKFPISRPNLTFSTLTVSNMSPEDSSIYLCSVWGRDTEAFFGQGTRLTVV.

The chain uses TRBV6-5 and TRBJ2-7; 7 bases are a match to TRBD1. CDR1 MNHEY and CDR2 SVGAGI come from the germline V gene. The CDR3 is 13 residues long. V lost 8 bases to trimming and J lost 3 bases; unmatched junction nucleotides: 7. The CDR3 DNA reads as TGTGCCAGCCGAGGGGGCAGGGGCTACGAGCAGTACTTC. Amino acid sequence: CASRGGRGYEQYF.

This chain uses TRBV5-4 with TRBJ1-2, with D possibly matching TRBD1 (6 bases). The germline CDR1 and CDR2 sequences are SGHNT and YYREEE (reference sequence). Trimming took 2 bases from V and 3 from J, leaving 14 bases between them. This CDR3 spans 15 amino acids. For the CDR3, the DNA is TGTGCCAGCAGCTTCCGGGGGGCAGAAGACTATGGCTACACCTTC. Its translation is CASSFRGAEDYGYTF.

The chain carries TRBV7-2 and TRBJ2-7, with 8 bases lining up with TRBD1. This CDR3 spans 13 amino acids. The trim removed 5 bases at V and 5 bases at J, leaving 5 bases unmatched. CDR1 is SGHTA and CDR2 is FQGNSA in the germline V gene. CDR3 sequence: CASSVDRGDEQYF. The CDR3 nucleotides read TGTGCCAGCAGCGTCGACAGGGGTGACGAGCAGTACTTC.

The chain carries TRBV12-5 and TRBJ2-7, with D tentatively TRBD1 (8 bases). Deletions cut 1 base from V and 3 bases from J, with 13 bases between. CDR1 is LGHNT, CDR2 FRNRAP, per germline. CDR3 length equals 15 residues. The CDR3 loop reads CASGLDRGGIYEQYF. DNA of the CDR3: TGTGCTAGTGGTTTGGACAGGGGGGGTATCTACGAGCAGTACTTC.

This chain joins TRBV28 and TRBJ1-2, with TRBD1 matching 7 bases. Germline CDR1 is MDHEN and CDR2 is SYDVKM. The CDR3 covers 13 residues. V was clipped by 7 bases and J by 4 bases; unmatched bases: 6. In DNA form, the CDR3 reads TGTGCCAGCACGTTACAGGGGCCCTATGGCTACACCTTC. Encoded protein: CASTLQGPYGYTF.

CDR3 sequence reads: CASSQSDWKQETQYF. The CDR3, as DNA: TGTGCCAGCAGTCAGTCGGACTGGAAACAAGAGACCCAGTACTTC. The rearrangement links TRBV27 to TRBJ2-5; a possible D gene is TRBD2 (5 bases). The V end lost 5 bases, the J end lost 2 bases, and 15 bases lay between the germline ends. Germline CDR1 is MNHEY and CDR2 is SMNVEV (reference sequence). The CDR3 has 15 residues.

The V gene is TRBV7-6, the J gene TRBJ1-1, with 9 bases aligning to TRBD1. This CDR3 region has 18 residues. After removal of 1 base from V and 1 base from J, the junction contained 10 bases not matched to a gene. Germline lookup yields CDR1 SGHVS and CDR2 FNYEAQ. The CDR3 bases are TGTGCCAGCAGCTTAGGGGACAGGGTAATATGGGGGAACACTGAAGCTTTCTTT. Its translation is CASSLGDRVIWGNTEAFF. Together with reference TRBV7-6 and TRBJ1-1, the CDR3 gives the full variable domain: GAGVSQSPRYKVTKRGQDVALRCDPISGHVSLYWYRQALGQGPEFLTYFNYEAQQDKSGLPNDRFSAERPEGSISTLTIQRTEQRDSAMYRCASSLGDRVIWGNTEAFFGQGTRLTVV.

This clone was counted between two and nine times. The V and J genes are TRBV7-6 and TRBJ2-3, with D maybe TRBD1 (5 bases). Between the trimmed V and J ends, which lost 4 bases and 2 bases, there was a span of 13 bases. Germline V gives CDR1 SGHVS, CDR2 FNYEAQ. The CDR3 spans 15 residues. CDR3 loop: CASSSNRNYTDTQYF. CDR3 DNA sequence: TGTGCCAGCAGCTCGAACAGGAATTACACAGATACGCAGTATTTT.

The chain combines TRBV7-2 with TRBJ1-2, with D possibly being TRBD1 (6 bases). CDR1 is SGHTA, CDR2 FQGNSA, per germline. The V end lost 2 bases, the J end lost 6 bases, and 16 bases lay between the germline ends. CDR3 length: 15 residues. Here the CDR3 DNA reads TGTGCCAGCAGCTTACCGGTTCCGGACAGACATGGCTACACCTTC. It is translated as CASSLPVPDRHGYTF.

V usage is TRBV28 and J usage is TRBJ1-2; 7 nucleotides line up with TRBD1. Germline V gene lookup returns CDR1 MDHEN and CDR2 SYDVKM. This CDR3 has 13 residues. Trimming at V came to 7 bases and at J to 3 bases, leaving 5 bases not matched to a gene. This CDR3 is CASKVGTDYGYTF. The CDR3 DNA reads TGTGCCAGCAAAGTGGGGACAGACTATGGCTACACCTTC.

This clone has only one observation. In DNA form, the CDR3 reads TGTGCCAGCAGTTCGTTACAGGGGCCTAATCAGCCCCAGCATTTT. It translates to CASSSLQGPNQPQHF. This chain joins TRBV27 and TRBJ1-5; 7 nucleotides match TRBD1. Looked up from germline, CDR1 is MNHEY and CDR2 is SMNVEV (reference sequence). V was clipped by 4 bases and J by 4 bases; unmatched bases: 7. The CDR3 extends over 15 amino acids.

The V gene is TRBV2, the J gene TRBJ1-1; 9 bases are a match to TRBD1. The CDR3 sequence is 17 residues long. J lost 1 base, V lost 1 base, and 7 bases had no gene match. Germline V gives CDR1 SNHLY, CDR2 FYNNEI. The DNA of the CDR3 is TGTGCCAGCAGTGAAGACAGGGACAGGGCGGAGAACACTGAAGCTTTCTTT. This codes for CASSEDRDRAENTEAFF.

This rearrangement joins TRBV4-2 to TRBJ1-4; no definite D call. This CDR3 comprises 15 residues. Per the germline V gene, CDR1 is LGHNA and CDR2 is YNFKEQ. V dropped 1 base and J dropped 6 bases, with 12 bases sitting between them. CDR3: CASSQVGGLDEKLFF. As DNA, the CDR3 is TGTGCCAGCAGCCAAGTAGGAGGGCTCGATGAAAAACTGTTTTTT.

This chain uses TRBV11-2 with TRBJ1-5; 7 bases are a match to TRBD1. V gave up 0 bases and J gave up 3 bases; unmatched junction bases: 8. The CDR3 contains 17 residues. Germline values: CDR1 SGHAT, CDR2 FQNNGV. The CDR3 loop reads CASSLERQGGLNQPQHF. The CDR3 region has the DNA TGTGCCAGCAGCTTAGAACGACAGGGAGGCCTCAATCAGCCCCAGCATTTT.